This paragraph covers one T cell receptor beta chain sequence. This clonotype occurred a few times. Its antigen is currently not known. Within one base of it there is no much larger clone, and no base qualities were kept. What the treatment or condition label conveys for this sample: live attenuated yellow fever vaccine strain. A standard Ficoll-Paque protocol was used to isolate PBMCs from peripheral blood. CD4 and CD8 T-cell fractions were isolated with Dynabeads CD4 and CD8 positive selection kits. TriZol was used to extract RNA from bulk PBMCs, CD4 and CD8 fractions, and dextramer-positive and dextramer-negative fractions. TCR cDNA was synthesized by 5'RACE template switching, through which a universal primer site and unique molecular identifiers were introduced. cDNA synthesis was primed from both the TCR alpha and TCR beta constant segments. Library amplification used two PCR steps, and the second PCR step added sample barcodes and sequencing adapters. Sequencing of libraries was done on Illumina HiSeq 2500 (2x100 bp) or NovaSeq (2x150 bp). Turning to the authors' computational methods: Demultiplexing of reads and collapsing into UMI consensus sequences were performed with MIGEC, and V(D)J alignment was carried out with MiXCR. Vaccine-responding clonotypes were identified with edgeR using replicate PBMC samples, with FDR below 0.01 and a log2 fold change above 5 up to day 15 being required. Each bulk clonotype was labeled CD4 or CD8 based on which sequenced repertoire, CD4 or CD8, contained the clonotype at higher abundance. TCRdb reworked the public reads: Q25 trimming with fastp, MiXCR clone assembly, productive beta chains retained. Every distinct CDR3 protein forms one entry, paired with its most common genes and DNA. The V and J calls reflect TCRdb's pipeline rather than the authors' work. Recorded for this sample are under 70,000 distinct CDR3 sequences; roughly 6.9% of them occurred a single time. Together, the top ten hold 40% of the sample.

This sample was included in a study of T cells after yellow fever vaccination (dated by TCRdb to about 2019). Some background on the complete study: The SMART-Seq v4 Ultra Low Input RNA kit was used to prepare libraries from fractions with low cell numbers. Two healthy male donors, one aged 18 to 30 and one aged 30 to 40 years, were included in the cohort. Blood was drawn at multiple timepoints before and after primary and secondary immunization, with bulk PBMC replicates and cell subsets isolated. Bulk TCR alpha and beta repertoires were sequenced longitudinally to track T-cell clones before and after primary and booster YFV17D yellow fever vaccination. Beyond this particular receptor, the publication reports: A small share of clonotypes occurred in both CD4 and CD8 compartments, likely arising from convergent recombination. After the booster, most of the clones that had expanded following primary vaccination were detected again (around 95% of CD4 and 88% of CD8), which suggests that memory was broadly maintained. Because only two donors were included in the study, the extent to which the findings can be generalized is limited. Computational filtering was required because FACS-sorted repertoires could contain abundant contaminating clonotypes from the bulk population. Compared with the primary T-cell response, the secondary T-cell response was weaker but faster, peaking on day 5 rather than day 15.

V is clipped by 6 bases and J by 2 bases, and the sequence between their germline boundaries is 17 bases long. CDR1 and CDR2 are read off the germline V gene (reference sequence) as MNHEY and SMNVEV. The CDR3 runs 17 residues from the cysteine to the phenylalanine. Just CDR3 DNA is preserved here, 51 bases in frame from base 1. This specimen was CD8+ T cells sorted from PBMCs, taken on the day of the first yellow fever vaccination. The receptor was isolated from a man younger than 35 who received the YFV17D yellow fever vaccine. The rearrangement joined TRBV27 to TRBJ2-6; the D gene assignment is ambiguous. CDR3 region: CASSRPATVPGANVLTF. The DNA reads as follows: TGTGCCAGCAGCCGCCCGGCTACCGTCCCTGGGGCCAACGTCCTGACTTTC.